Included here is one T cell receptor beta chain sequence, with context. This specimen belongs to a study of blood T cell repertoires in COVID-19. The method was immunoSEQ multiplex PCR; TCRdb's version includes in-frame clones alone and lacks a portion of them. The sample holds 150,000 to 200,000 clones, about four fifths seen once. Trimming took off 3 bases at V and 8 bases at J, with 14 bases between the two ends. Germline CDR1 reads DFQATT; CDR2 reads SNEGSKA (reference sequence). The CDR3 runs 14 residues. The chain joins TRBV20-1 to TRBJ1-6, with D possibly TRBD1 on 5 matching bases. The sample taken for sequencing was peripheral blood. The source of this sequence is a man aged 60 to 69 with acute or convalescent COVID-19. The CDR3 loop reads CSASSREGHSPLHF. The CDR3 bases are TGCAGTGCTAGTTCCAGGGAAGGCCATTCACCCCTCCACTTT.